This T cell receptor (beta chain) was found in a study of T cell changes during pregnancy in multiple sclerosis. Measured with immunoSEQ multiplex PCR; TCRdb has only the in-frame clones, and not every one. The sample has around 77,000 clones; around 92% are singletons. V shed 4 bases and J shed 2 bases, with 16 bases lying between them. CDR1 SGHNT and CDR2 YYREEE come from the germline V gene (reference sequence). The CDR3 is 16 residues long. This TCR came from a female donor in good health, enrolled as a control in a pregnancy study. Sample: peripheral blood, taken in the third trimester of pregnancy. The rearrangement joins TRBV5-4 to TRBJ1-5; D is perhaps TRBD1 (5 bases). The CDR3 sequence: CASSPGGAGGNQPQHF. In DNA, the CDR3 is TGTGCCAGCAGCCCGGGCGGGGCGGGGGGCAATCAGCCCCAGCATTTT. Filled out from reference TRBV5-4 and TRBJ1-5, the complete variable domain reads ETGVTQSPTHLIKTRGQQVTLRCSSQSGHNTVSWYQQALGQGPQFIFQYYREEENGRGNFPPRFSGLQFPNYSSELNVNALELDDSALYLCASSPGGAGGNQPQHFGDGTRLSIL.